This T cell receptor (beta chain) was obtained from a study of OX40 agonist ivuxolimab in advanced cancers. Germline CDR1 LNHDA, CDR2 SQIVND (reference sequence). Deletions cut 7 bases from V and 4 bases from J, with 13 bases between. CDR3 length: 13 amino acids. Study conclusions and caveats: Some patients who did not respond also had low normalized T-cell clonal expansion.

Data came from immunoSEQ multiplex PCR; TCRdb stores just in-frame clones and leaves some out. This sample has roughly 61,000 clones, with around 85% found just once. On this clone itself: Its antigen is not known.

The material was CD4+ or CD8+ T cells sorted from blood, obtained in a trial of the OX40 agonist ivuxolimab. The V call is TRBV19, the J call TRBJ1-1; a possible D gene is TRBD1 (5 bases). This sequence originates from an adult with an advanced solid tumor such as melanoma, head and neck, liver or kidney cancer. This CDR3 is CASTPLGGTEAFF. CDR3 bases: TGTGCCAGTACCCCCTTGGGGGGCACTGAAGCTTTCTTT.